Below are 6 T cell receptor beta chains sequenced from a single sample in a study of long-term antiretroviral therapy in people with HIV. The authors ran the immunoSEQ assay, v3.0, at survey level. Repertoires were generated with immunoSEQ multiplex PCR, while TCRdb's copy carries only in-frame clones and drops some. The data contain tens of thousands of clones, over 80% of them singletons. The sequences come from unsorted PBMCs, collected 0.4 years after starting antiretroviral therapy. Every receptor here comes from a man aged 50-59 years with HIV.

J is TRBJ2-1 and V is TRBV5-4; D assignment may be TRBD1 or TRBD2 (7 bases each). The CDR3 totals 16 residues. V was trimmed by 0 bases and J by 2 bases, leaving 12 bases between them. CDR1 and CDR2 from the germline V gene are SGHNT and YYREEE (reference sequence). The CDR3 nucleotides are TGTGCCAGCAGCTTGGGGGGAGGGGGCGCCTACAATGAGCAGTTCTTC. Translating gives CASSLGGGGAYNEQFF.

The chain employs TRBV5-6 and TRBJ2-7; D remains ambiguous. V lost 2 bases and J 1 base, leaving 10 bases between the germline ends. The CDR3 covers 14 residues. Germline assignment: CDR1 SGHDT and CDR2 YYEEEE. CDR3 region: CASSFEQTSYEQYF. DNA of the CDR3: TGTGCCAGCAGCTTTGAACAGACTTCCTACGAGCAGTACTTC.

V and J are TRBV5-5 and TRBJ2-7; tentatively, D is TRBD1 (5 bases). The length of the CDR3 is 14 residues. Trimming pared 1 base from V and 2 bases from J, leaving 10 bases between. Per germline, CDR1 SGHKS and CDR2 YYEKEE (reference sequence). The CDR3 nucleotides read TGTGCCAGCAGCTTGCTGGACACCACCTACGAGCAGTACTTC. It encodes CASSLLDTTYEQYF. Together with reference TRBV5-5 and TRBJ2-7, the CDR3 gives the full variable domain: DAGVTQSPTHLIKTRGQQVTLRCSPISGHKSVSWYQQVLGQGPQFIFQYYEKEERGRGNFPDRFSARQFPNYSSELNVNALLLGDSALYLCASSLLDTTYEQYFGPGTRLTVT.

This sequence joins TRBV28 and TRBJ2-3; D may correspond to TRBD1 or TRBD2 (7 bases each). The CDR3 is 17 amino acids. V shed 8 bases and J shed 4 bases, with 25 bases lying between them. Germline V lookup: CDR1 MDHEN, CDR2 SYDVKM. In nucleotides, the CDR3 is TGTGCCAGCGGGCCCGAAGGCAGGGGGGGGAGGGCAGATACGCAGTATTTT. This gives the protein CASGPEGRGGRADTQYF.

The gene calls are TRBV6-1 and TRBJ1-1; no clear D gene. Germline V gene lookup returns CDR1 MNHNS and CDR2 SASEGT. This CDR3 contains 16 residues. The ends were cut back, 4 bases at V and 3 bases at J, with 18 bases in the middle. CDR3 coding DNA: TGTGCCAGCAGTGCCAGGCCTTCTGGGGAGTACACTGAAGCTTTCTTT. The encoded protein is CASSARPSGEYTEAFF.

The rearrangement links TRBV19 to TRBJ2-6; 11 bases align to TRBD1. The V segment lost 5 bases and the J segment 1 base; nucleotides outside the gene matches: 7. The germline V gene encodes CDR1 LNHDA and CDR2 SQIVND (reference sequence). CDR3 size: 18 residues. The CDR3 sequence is CASSPGTGGLSGANVLTF. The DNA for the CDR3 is TGTGCCAGTAGTCCCGGGACAGGGGGATTGTCTGGGGCCAACGTCCTGACTTTC.